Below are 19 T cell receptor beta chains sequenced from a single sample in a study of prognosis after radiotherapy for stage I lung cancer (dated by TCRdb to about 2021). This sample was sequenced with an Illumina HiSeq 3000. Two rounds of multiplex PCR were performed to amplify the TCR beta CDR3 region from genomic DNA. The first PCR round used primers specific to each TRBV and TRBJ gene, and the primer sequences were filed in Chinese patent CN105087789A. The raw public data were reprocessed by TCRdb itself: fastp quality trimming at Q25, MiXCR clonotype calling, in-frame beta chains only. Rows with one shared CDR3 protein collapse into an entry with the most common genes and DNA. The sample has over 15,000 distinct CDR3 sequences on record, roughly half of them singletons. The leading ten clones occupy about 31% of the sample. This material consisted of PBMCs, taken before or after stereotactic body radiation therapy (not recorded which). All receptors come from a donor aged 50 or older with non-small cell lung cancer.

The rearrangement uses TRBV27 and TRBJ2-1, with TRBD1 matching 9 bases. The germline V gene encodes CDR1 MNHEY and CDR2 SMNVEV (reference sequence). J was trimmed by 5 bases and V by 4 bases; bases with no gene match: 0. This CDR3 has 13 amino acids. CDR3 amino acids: CASSWDRDNEQFF. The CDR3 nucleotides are TGTGCCAGCAGTTGGGACAGGGACAATGAGCAGTTCTTC.

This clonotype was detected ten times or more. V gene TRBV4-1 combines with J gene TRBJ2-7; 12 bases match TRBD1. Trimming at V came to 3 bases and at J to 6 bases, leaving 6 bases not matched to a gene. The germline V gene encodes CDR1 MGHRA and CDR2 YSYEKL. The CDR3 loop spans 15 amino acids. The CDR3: CASSQGTGGFGEQYF. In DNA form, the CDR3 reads TGCGCCAGCAGCCAGGGGACAGGGGGCTTCGGCGAGCAGTACTTC.

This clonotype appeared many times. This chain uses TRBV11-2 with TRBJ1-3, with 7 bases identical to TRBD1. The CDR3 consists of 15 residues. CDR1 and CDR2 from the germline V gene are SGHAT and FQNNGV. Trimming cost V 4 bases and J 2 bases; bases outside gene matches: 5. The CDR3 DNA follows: TGTGCCAGCAGCTCCAACCAGGGGGCTGGAAACACCATATATTTT. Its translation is CASSSNQGAGNTIYF.

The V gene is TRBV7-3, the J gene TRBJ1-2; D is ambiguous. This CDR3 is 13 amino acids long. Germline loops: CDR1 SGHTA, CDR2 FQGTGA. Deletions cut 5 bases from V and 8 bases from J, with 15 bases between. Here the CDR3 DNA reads TGTGCCAGCAGCACAACCGGCGTTGGAGGCTACACCTTC. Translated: CASSTTGVGGYTF.

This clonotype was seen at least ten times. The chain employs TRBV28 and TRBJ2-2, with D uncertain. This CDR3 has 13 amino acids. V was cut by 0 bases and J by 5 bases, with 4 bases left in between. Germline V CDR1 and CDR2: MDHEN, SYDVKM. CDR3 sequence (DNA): TGTGCCAGCAGTTTATGGGGGACCGGGGAGCTGTTTTTT. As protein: CASSLWGTGELFF.

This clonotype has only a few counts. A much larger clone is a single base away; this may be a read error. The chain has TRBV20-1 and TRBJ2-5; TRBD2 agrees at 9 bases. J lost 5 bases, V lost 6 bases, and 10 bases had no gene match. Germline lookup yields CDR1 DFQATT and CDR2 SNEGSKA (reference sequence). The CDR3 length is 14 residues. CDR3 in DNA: TGCAGTGCGGCTTACGGGACTAGCCGGGAGACCCAGTACTTC. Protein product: CSAAYGTSRETQYF.

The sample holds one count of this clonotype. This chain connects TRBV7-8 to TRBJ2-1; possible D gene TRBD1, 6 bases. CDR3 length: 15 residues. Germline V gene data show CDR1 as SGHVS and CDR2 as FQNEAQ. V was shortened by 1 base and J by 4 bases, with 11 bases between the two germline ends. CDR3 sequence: CASSLVRGQYNEQFF. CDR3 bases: TGTGCCAGCAGCTTAGTCAGGGGCCAATACAATGAGCAGTTCTTC. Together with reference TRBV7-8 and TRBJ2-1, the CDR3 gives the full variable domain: GAGVSQSPRYKVAKRGQDVALRCDPISGHVSLFWYQQALGQGPEFLTYFQNEAQLDKSGLPSDRFFAERPEGSVSTLKIQRTQQEDSAVYLCASSLVRGQYNEQFFGPGTRLTVL.

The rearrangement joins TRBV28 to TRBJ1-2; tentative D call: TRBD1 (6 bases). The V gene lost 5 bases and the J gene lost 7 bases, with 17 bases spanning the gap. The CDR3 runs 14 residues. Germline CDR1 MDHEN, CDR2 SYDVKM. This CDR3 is CASSTGRGGFGYTF. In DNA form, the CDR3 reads TGTGCCAGCAGTACGGGGCGGGGGGGCTTTGGCTACACCTTC.

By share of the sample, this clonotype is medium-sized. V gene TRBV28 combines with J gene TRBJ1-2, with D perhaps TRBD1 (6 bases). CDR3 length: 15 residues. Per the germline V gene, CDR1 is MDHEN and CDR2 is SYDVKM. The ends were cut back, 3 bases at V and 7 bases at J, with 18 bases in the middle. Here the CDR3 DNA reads TGTGCCAGCAGTTTGGGGGGCCCGTCAGTATTTGGCTACACCTTC. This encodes CASSLGGPSVFGYTF.

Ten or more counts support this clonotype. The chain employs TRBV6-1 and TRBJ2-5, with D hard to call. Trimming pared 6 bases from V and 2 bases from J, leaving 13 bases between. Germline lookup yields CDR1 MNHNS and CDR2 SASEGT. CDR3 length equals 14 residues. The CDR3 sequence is CASSPRITQETQYF. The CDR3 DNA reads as TGTGCCAGCAGCCCACGGATTACTCAAGAGACCCAGTACTTC.

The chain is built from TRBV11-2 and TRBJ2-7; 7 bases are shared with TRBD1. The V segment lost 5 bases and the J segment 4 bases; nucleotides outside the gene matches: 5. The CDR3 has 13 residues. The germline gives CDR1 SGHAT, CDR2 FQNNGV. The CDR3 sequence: CASSQIQGYEQYF. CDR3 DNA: TGTGCCAGCAGCCAAATACAGGGGTACGAGCAGTACTTC.

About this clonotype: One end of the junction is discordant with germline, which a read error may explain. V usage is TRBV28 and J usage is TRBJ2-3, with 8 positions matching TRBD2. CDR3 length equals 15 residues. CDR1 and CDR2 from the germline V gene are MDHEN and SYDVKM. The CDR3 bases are TGTGCCAGCAGTTCTATCGGGAGGGGGATAGATACTCAGTATTTT. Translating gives CASSSIGRGIDTQYF.

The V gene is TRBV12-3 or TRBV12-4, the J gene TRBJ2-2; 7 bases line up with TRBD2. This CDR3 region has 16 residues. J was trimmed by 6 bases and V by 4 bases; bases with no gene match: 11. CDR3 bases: TGTGCCAGCAGTTCTGAGTTGGGAGGGCGGGCCGGGGAGCTGTTTTTT. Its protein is CASSSELGGRAGELFF.

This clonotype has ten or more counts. CDR3 amino acids: CASSVGLAGVSGNEQFF. CDR3 in DNA: TGTGCCAGCAGCGTAGGTCTAGCGGGAGTGTCGGGCAATGAGCAGTTCTTC. The J gene is TRBJ2-1, the V gene TRBV9, with 10 bases lining up with TRBD2. The V and J ends lost 0 bases and 6 bases, in that order; junction bases with no gene match: 9. The CDR3 loop spans 17 amino acids. CDR1 SGDLS and CDR2 YYNGEE come from the germline V gene. The full variable domain, in which reference TRBV9 and TRBJ2-1 provide the parts outside the CDR3, is DSGVTQTPKHLITATGQRVTLRCSPRSGDLSVYWYQQSLDQGLQFLIQYYNGEERAKGNILERFSAQQFPDLHSELNLSSLELGDSALYFCASSVGLAGVSGNEQFFGPGTRLTVL.

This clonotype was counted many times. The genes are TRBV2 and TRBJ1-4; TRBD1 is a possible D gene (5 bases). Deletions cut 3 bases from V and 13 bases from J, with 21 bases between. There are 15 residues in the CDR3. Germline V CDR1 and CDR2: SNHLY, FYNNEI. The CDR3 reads CASSDNPGPVPGLFF. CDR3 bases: TGTGCCAGCAGTGACAACCCGGGACCGGTGCCTGGACTGTTTTTT.

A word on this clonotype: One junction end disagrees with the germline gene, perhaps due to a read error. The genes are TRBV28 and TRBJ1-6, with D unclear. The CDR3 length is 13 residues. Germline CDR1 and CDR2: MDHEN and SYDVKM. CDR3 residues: CASSYDPFSTLNF. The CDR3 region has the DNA TGTGCCAGCAGTTACGACCCTTTTTCAACCCTCAACTTT.

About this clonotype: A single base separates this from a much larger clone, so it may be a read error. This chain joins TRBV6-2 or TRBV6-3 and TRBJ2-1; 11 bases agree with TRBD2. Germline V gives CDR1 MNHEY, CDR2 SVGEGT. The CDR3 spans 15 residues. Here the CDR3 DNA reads TGTGCCAGCAGTACCATAGCGGGAGGGCACAGTGAGCAGCTCTTC. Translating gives CASSTIAGGHSEQLF.

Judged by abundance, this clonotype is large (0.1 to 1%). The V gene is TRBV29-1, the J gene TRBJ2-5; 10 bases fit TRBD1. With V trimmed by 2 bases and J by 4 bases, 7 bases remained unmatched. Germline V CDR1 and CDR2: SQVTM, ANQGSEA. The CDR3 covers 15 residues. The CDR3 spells CSVEYDRGRSETQYF. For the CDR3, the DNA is TGCAGCGTTGAATACGACAGGGGGCGTTCAGAGACCCAGTACTTC.

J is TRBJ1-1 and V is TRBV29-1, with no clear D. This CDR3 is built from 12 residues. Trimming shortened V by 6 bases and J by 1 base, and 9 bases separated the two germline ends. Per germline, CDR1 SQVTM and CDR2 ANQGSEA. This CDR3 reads CSVGGWNTEAFF. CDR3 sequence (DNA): TGCAGCGTCGGTGGGTGGAACACTGAAGCTTTCTTT. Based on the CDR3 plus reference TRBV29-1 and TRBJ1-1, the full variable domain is SAVISQKPSRDICQRGTSLTIQCQVDSQVTMMFWYRQQPGQSLTLIATANQGSEATYESGFVIDKFPISRPNLTFSTLTVSNMSPEDSSIYLCSVGGWNTEAFFGQGTRLTVV.